This T cell receptor beta chain was identified during a study of T cell repertoires in cytomegalovirus infection. This clonotype was picked up many times. CDR1 is LGHNT and CDR2 is FRNRAP in the germline V gene. The CDR3 has 11 residues. Trimming took 3 bases from V and 6 from J, leaving 3 bases between them. Each CDR3 protein is one row after TCRdb ran MiXCR on the reads. There are roughly 190,000 distinct CDR3 sequences in the sample; 8% to 10% occur only once, and 4.6% lies in the top ten. Specimen: PBMCs. This sequence originates from a human donor in good health (CMV status not recorded). Some clones in this sample may be carry-over from other donors' samples. The V call is TRBV12-5, the J call TRBJ2-1; D is unresolved. The CDR3 DNA reads TGTGCTAGTGGTTTCGGCAATGAGCAGTTCTTC. Its protein product is CASGFGNEQFF.